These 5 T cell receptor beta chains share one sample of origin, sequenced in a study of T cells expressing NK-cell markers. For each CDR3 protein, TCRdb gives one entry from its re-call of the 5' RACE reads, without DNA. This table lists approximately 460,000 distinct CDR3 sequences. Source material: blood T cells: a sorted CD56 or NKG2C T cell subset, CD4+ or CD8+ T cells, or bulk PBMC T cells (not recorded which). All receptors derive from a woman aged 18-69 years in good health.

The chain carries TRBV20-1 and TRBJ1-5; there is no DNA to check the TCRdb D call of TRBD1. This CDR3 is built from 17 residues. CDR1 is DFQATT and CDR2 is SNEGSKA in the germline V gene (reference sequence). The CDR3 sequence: CSARSSDRGVGNQPQHF.

CDR3 sequence: CASSFTGAGQPQHF. The rearrangement joins TRBV6-5 to TRBJ1-5; as DNA is missing, the TRBD1 call by TCRdb cannot be tested. This CDR3 contains 14 residues. The germline V gene has CDR1 MNHEY and CDR2 SVGAGI.

The CDR3 here is CATSRDRSGAYNEQFF. The gene calls are TRBV15 and TRBJ2-1; the TCRdb call, TRBD2, lacks DNA for checking. This CDR3 comprises 16 residues. Germline CDR1 and CDR2: LNHNV and YYDKDF (reference sequence).

CDR3 loop: CASSYRPSGTTRSEQFF. The chain has TRBV6-5 and TRBJ2-1; there is no DNA to check the TCRdb D call of TRBD2. CDR3 length: 17 residues. Germline CDR1 MNHEY, CDR2 SVGAGI.

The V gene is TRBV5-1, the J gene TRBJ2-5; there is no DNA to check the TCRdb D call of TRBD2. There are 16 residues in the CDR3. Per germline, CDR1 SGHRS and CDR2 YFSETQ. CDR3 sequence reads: CASSLGTSGMRETQYF.